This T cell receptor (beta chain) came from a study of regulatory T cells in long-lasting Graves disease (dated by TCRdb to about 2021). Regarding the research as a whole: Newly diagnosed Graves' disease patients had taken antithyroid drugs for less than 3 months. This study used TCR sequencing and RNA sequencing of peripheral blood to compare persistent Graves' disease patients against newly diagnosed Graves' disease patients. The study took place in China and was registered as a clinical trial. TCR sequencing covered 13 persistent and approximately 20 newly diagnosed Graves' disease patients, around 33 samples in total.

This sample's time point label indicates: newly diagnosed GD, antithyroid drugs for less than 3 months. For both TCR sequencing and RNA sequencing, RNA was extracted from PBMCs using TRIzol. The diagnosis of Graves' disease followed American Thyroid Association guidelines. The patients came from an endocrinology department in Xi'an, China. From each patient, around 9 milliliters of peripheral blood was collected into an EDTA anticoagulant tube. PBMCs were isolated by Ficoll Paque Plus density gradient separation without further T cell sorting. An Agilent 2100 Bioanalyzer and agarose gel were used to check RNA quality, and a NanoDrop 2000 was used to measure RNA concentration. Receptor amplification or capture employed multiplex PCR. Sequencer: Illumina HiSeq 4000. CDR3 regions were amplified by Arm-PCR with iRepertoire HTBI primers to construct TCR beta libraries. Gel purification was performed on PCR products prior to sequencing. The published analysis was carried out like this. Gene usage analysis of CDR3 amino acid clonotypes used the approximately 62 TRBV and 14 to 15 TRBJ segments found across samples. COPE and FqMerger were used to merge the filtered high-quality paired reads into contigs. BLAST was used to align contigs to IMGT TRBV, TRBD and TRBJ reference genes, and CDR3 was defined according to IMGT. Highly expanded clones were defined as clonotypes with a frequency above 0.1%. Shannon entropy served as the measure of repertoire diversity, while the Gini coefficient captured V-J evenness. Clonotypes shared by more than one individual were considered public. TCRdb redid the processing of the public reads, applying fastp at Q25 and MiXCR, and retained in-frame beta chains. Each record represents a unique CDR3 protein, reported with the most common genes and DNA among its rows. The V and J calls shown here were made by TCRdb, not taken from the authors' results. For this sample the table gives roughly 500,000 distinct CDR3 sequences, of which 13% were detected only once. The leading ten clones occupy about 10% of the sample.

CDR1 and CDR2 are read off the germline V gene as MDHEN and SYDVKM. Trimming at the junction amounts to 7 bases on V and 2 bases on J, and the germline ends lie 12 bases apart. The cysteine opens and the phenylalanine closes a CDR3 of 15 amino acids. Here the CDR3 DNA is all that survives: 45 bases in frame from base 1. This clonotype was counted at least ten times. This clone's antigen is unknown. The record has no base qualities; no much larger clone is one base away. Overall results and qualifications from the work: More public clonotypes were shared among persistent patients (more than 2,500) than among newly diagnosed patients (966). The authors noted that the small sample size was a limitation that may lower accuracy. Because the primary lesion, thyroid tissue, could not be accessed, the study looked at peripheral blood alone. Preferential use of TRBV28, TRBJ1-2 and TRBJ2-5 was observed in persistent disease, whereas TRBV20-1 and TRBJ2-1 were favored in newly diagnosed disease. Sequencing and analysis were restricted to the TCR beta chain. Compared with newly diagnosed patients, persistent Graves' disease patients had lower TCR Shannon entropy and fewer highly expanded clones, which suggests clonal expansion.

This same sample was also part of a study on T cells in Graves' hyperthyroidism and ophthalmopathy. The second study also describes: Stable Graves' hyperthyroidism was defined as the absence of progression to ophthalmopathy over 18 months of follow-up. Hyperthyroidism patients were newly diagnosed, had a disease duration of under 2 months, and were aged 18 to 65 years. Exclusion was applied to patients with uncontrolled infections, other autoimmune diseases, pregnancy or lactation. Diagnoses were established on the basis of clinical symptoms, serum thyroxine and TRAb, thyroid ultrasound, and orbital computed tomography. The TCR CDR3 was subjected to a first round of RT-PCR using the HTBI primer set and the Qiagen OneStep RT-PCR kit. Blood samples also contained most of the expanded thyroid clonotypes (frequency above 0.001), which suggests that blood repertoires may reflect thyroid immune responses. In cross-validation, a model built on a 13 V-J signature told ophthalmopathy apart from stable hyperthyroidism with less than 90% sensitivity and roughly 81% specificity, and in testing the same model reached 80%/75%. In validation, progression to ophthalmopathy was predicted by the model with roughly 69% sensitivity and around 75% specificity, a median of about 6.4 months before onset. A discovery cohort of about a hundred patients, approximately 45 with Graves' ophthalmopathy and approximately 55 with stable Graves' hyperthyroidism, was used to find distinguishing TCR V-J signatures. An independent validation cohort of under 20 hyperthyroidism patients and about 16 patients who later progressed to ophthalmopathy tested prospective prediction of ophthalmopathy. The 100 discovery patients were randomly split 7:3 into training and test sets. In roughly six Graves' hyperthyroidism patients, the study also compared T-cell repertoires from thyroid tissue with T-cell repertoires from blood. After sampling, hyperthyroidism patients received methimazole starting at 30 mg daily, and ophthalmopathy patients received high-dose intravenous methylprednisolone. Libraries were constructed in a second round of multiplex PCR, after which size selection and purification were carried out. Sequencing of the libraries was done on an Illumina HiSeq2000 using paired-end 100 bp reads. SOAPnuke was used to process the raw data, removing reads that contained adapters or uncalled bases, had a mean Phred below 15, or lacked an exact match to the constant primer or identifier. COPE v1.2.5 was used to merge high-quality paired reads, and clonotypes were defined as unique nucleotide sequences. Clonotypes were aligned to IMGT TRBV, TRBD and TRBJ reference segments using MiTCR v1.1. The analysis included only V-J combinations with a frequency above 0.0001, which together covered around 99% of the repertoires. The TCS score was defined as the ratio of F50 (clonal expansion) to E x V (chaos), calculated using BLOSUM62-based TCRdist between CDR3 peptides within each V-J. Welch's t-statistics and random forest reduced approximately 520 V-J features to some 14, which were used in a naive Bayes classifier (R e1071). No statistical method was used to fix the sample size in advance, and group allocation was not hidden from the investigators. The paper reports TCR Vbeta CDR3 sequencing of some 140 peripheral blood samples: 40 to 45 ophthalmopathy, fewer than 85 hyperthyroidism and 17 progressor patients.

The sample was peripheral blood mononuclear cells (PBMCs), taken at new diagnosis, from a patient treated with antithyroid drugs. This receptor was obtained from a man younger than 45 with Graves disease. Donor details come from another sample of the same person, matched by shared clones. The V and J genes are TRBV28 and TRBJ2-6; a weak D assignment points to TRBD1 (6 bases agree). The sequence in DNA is TGTGCCAGCAACGACAGGTCTGCTGGGGCCAACGTCCTGACTTTC. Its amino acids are CASNDRSAGANVLTF.